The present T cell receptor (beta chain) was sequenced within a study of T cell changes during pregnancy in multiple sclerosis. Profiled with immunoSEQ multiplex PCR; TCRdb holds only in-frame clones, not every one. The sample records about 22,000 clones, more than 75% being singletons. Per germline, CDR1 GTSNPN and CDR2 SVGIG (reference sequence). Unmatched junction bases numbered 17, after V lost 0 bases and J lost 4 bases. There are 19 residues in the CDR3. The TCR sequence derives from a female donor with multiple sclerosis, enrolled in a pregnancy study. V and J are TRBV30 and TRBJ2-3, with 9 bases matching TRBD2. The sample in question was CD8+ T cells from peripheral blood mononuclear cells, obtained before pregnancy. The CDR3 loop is CAWSVRWSVGRGGADTQYF. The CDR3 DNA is TGTGCCTGGAGTGTACGGTGGAGTGTCGGGCGGGGGGGGGCAGATACGCAGTATTTT.